The 30 T cell receptor beta chains reported below all come from one sample, sequenced in a study of regulatory T cells in long-lasting Graves disease (dated by TCRdb to about 2021). In light of the paper, this sample's time point label describes: persistent/refractory GD, antithyroid drugs over 5 years with positive TRAb. RNA was extracted from PBMCs in TRIzol for both TCR sequencing and RNA sequencing. The method was multiplex PCR. Reads for this sample came from an Illumina HiSeq 4000. iRepertoire HTBI primers and Arm-PCR amplification of CDR3 regions were used to construct TCR beta libraries. TCRdb itself trimmed the public reads at Q25 with fastp, ran MiXCR and retained productive beta chains. Every distinct CDR3 protein forms one entry, paired with its most common genes and DNA. Within this sample are 400,000 to 600,000 distinct CDR3 sequences, with roughly 21% of them counted one time only. The ten biggest clones cover more than 6% of the sample.

Source: peripheral blood mononuclear cells (PBMCs), taken when the disease was refractory, from a patient treated with antithyroid drugs. These receptors were obtained from a female donor with Graves disease.

In this sample, this clonotype turned up many times. This rearrangement joins TRBV6-1 to TRBJ1-6; 8 positions match TRBD1. CDR3 length equals 14 residues. From germline, CDR1 is MNHNS and CDR2 SASEGT. V shed 6 bases, J shed 6 bases, and the junction held 4 bases outside the gene matches. Here the CDR3 reads CASRPQGGNSPLHF. The CDR3 nucleotides are TGTGCCAGCAGGCCACAGGGGGGTAATTCACCCCTCCACTTT.

There are many counts of this clonotype. This chain joins TRBV28 and TRBJ1-1; 7 bases fit TRBD1. The CDR3 is 13 amino acids. The V segment lost 4 bases and the J segment 11 bases; nucleotides outside the gene matches: 10. The germline gives CDR1 MDHEN, CDR2 SYDVKM. The CDR3 nucleotides are TGTGCCAGCAGTTACAGGGGACGTAGCTGGGCTTTCTTT. It codes for CASSYRGRSWAFF.

This clonotype has only one observation. One base away lies a much larger clone, so this may be a sequencing read error. The genes are TRBV6-5 and TRBJ1-5, with 7 bases matching TRBD1. The CDR3 covers 19 residues. V shed 2 bases and J 2 bases; nucleotides not matched to a gene: 15. Germline V gives CDR1 MNHEY, CDR2 SVGAGI. The DNA for the CDR3 is TGTGCCAGCAGTTACACCCGGGACAGATCTATATATGGCAATCAGCCCCAGCATTTT. It yields the protein CASSYTRDRSIYGNQPQHF.

This clonotype appeared a few times. This sequence joins TRBV3-1 and TRBJ2-5; D might be TRBD2 (5 bases). Trimming pared 7 bases from V and 5 bases from J, leaving 20 bases between. This CDR3 contains 15 residues. The germline CDR1 and CDR2 sequences are LGHDT and YNNKEL (reference sequence). For the CDR3, the DNA is TGTGCCAGCACACGAGGGAGAGCCCACCTGGAGACCCAGTACTTC. This translates into CASTRGRAHLETQYF.

This clonotype came up many times. J is TRBJ1-5 and V is TRBV7-2, with 7 bases matching TRBD1. This CDR3 has 17 residues. J lost 1 base, V lost 5 bases, and 11 bases had no gene match. The germline CDR1 and CDR2 sequences are SGHTA and FQGNSA. The DNA for the CDR3 is TGTGCCAGCAGCCCACATTGGACAGGTCGGAGCAATCAGCCCCAGCATTTT. Translating it yields CASSPHWTGRSNQPQHF.

This clonotype was found many times. The chain recombines TRBV20-1 with TRBJ2-7; D gene uncertain. Trimming shortened V by 1 base and J by 3 bases, and 7 bases separated the two germline ends. The CDR3 loop spans 12 amino acids. The germline V gene encodes CDR1 DFQATT and CDR2 SNEGSKA (reference sequence). CDR3 sequence reads: CSARGLGYEQYF. The DNA for the CDR3 is TGCAGTGCTAGAGGACTGGGCTACGAGCAGTACTTC.

This clonotype was seen only a few times. The genes are TRBV10-2 and TRBJ2-1; the D gene could be TRBD1 or TRBD2 (5 bases each). V was trimmed by 11 bases and J by 7 bases, leaving 24 bases between them. Germline lookup yields CDR1 WSHSY and CDR2 SAAADI. This CDR3 contains 15 residues. CDR3 in DNA: TGCGCCCCCAGGGCCCGTGGGGGTTTTGGGAATGAGCAGTTCTTC. This encodes CAPRARGGFGNEQFF.

Concerning this clonotype: This sequence may be a read error, since a much larger clone differs from it by one base. The conserved phenylalanine or tryptophan is not found at the CDR3 terminus, so this likely reflects a read error. The rearrangement joins TRBV20-1 to TRBJ1-2, with D perhaps TRBD1 (5 bases). Germline assignment: CDR1 DFQATT and CDR2 SNEGSKA (reference sequence). V was cut by 6 bases and J by 7 bases, with 18 bases left in between. This CDR3 region has 13 residues. CDR3 in DNA: TGCAGTGCCCCCGATTCTTCGGGGCTTGGCTACACCTCC. Translation gives CSAPDSSGLGYTS.

This clonotype was observed many times. The chain links TRBV28 to TRBJ1-5; no reliable D call. The CDR3 consists of 15 residues. V lost 1 base and J 7 bases, leaving 14 bases between the germline ends. CDR1 is MDHEN and CDR2 is SYDVKM in the germline V gene. This CDR3 is CASSLSPLHGQPQHF. CDR3 nucleotides: TGTGCCAGCAGTTTATCTCCCTTACATGGGCAGCCCCAGCATTTT. Drawing the rest from reference TRBV28 and TRBJ1-5, the complete variable domain is DVKVTQSSRYLVKRTGEKVFLECVQDMDHENMFWYRQDPGLGLRLIYFSYDVKMKEKGDIPEGYSVSREKKERFSLILESASTNQTSMYLCASSLSPLHGQPQHFGDGTRLSIL.

J is TRBJ2-5 and V is TRBV14; D could derive from TRBD1 or TRBD2 (6 bases each). The germline V gene encodes CDR1 SGHDN and CDR2 FVKESK. V was trimmed by 3 bases and J by 9 bases, leaving 14 bases between them. The CDR3 contains 13 residues. The CDR3 DNA is TGTGCCAGCAGCCAGCACAAGGGGGGTGCCCAGTACTTC. Residues: CASSQHKGGAQYF.

This clonotype came up a few times. This chain uses TRBV6-1 with TRBJ2-6; tentative D call: TRBD1 (5 bases). Germline V gene sequence: CDR1 MNHNS, CDR2 SASEGT. The CDR3 runs to 18 residues. The V end was cut by 5 bases, the J end by 0 bases, with 17 bases between. CDR3 protein: CASSQMTVPYSGANVLTF. The CDR3 coding sequence is TGTGCCAGCAGTCAGATGACAGTGCCCTACTCTGGGGCCAACGTCCTGACTTTC.

V and J are TRBV9 and TRBJ2-7, with TRBD1 matching over 7 bases. The germline CDR1 and CDR2 sequences are SGDLS and YYNGEE. This CDR3 contains 14 residues. Trimming at V came to 0 bases and at J to 4 bases, leaving 4 bases not matched to a gene. Here the CDR3 DNA reads TGTGCCAGCAGCGTAGAGCAGGGGGAGTACGAGCAGTACTTC. It is translated as CASSVEQGEYEQYF.

Ten or more counts support this clonotype. V is TRBV27 and J is TRBJ1-1, with D tentatively TRBD1 (5 bases). Germline CDR1 reads MNHEY; CDR2 reads SMNVEV (reference sequence). V lost 2 bases and J lost 1, with 11 bases in between. The CDR3 totals 15 residues. CDR3 nucleotide sequence: TGTGCCAGCAGTTTAGTTGGGGGATGGAACACTGAAGCTTTCTTT. Amino acids: CASSLVGGWNTEAFF.

In this sample, this clonotype turned up many times. V gene TRBV10-3 combines with J gene TRBJ2-7; TRBD1 is a possible D gene (6 bases). The germline V gene has CDR1 ENHRY and CDR2 SYGVKD. This CDR3 region has 15 residues. Between the trimmed V and J ends, which lost 4 bases and 2 bases, there was a span of 15 bases. CDR3 DNA: TGTGCCATCAGTGGGGACAACGAAAAAGCCTACGAGCAGTACTTC. Protein product: CAISGDNEKAYEQYF.

With regard to this clonotype: A junction boundary mismatches the germline segment, possibly from a read error. The chain links TRBV7-9 to TRBJ2-2, with TRBD1 identical over 7 bases. The CDR3 sequence is 15 residues long. Germline V gene data show CDR1 as SEHNR and CDR2 as FQNEAQ (reference sequence). CDR3 sequence: CASSLVTRGTGELFF. In DNA, the CDR3 is TGCGCCAGCAGCTTGGTCACCAGGGGGACCGGGGAGCTGTTTTTT.

Many counts were recorded for this clonotype. The rearrangement joins TRBV2 to TRBJ2-7; tentatively, D is TRBD1 (6 bases). Per the germline V gene, CDR1 is SNHLY and CDR2 is FYNNEI. The CDR3 length is 13 residues. V was clipped by 3 bases and J by 5 bases, with 11 bases between them. The CDR3 bases are TGTGCCAGCAGTGACGGACAGACGGACGAGCAGTACTTC. Protein product: CASSDGQTDEQYF.

This clonotype occurred a few times. This chain joins TRBV30 and TRBJ1-2; D is perhaps TRBD1 (5 bases). Germline V CDR1 and CDR2: GTSNPN, SVGIG (reference sequence). The CDR3 has 11 amino acids. V was trimmed by 5 bases and J by 8 bases, leaving 12 bases between them. DNA of the CDR3: TGTGCCTGGGGGAGAGGGGACGGCTACACCTTC. It specifies CAWGRGDGYTF. The full variable domain, completed using reference TRBV30 and TRBJ1-2, is SQTIHQWPATLVQPVGSPLSLECTVEGTSNPNLYWYRQAAGRGLQLLFYSVGIGQISSEVPQNLSASRPQDRQFILSSKKLLLSDSGFYLCAWGRGDGYTFGSGTRLTVV.

This clonotype was observed a few times. This chain connects TRBV28 to TRBJ2-5; D is uncertain. CDR1 and CDR2 from the germline V gene are MDHEN and SYDVKM. The CDR3 has 12 amino acids. The V end lost 3 bases, the J end lost 3 bases, and 5 bases lay between the germline ends. CDR3 nucleotides: TGTGCCAGCAGTTTGGCAAAAGAGACCCAGTACTTC. Translated, it gives CASSLAKETQYF.

The chain has TRBV12-3 or TRBV12-4 and TRBJ2-5; D is unresolved. The length of the CDR3 is 17 residues. Trimming took off 8 bases at V and 2 bases at J, with 24 bases between the two ends. CDR3 sequence reads: CASSPNTGRTTQETQYF. DNA for the CDR3: TGTGCCAGCTCACCTAATACTGGACGGACCACGCAAGAGACCCAGTACTTC.

This clonotype was seen ten or more times. This chain connects TRBV3-1 to TRBJ1-2; no clear D gene. V lost 3 bases and J lost 6, with 5 bases in between. Germline loops: CDR1 LGHDT, CDR2 YNNKEL (reference sequence). The CDR3 length is 11 residues. The CDR3 nucleotides are TGTGCCAGCAGCCATACAGATGGCTACACCTTC. Its protein product is CASSHTDGYTF.

The table lists this clonotype with many counts. The chain carries TRBV12-3 or TRBV12-4 and TRBJ2-7, with 9 bases that match TRBD2. V shed 6 bases and J 4 bases; nucleotides not matched to a gene: 7. The CDR3 sequence is 14 residues long. The CDR3: CASRISGSGYEQYF. The DNA of the CDR3 is TGTGCCAGCAGGATTAGCGGGAGCGGGTACGAGCAGTACTTC.

Only a few counts were recorded for this clonotype. The V and J genes are TRBV19 and TRBJ1-1, with 10 bases that match TRBD1. The CDR3 runs to 16 residues. From germline, CDR1 is LNHDA and CDR2 SQIVND (reference sequence). V gave up 4 bases and J gave up 1 base; unmatched junction bases: 6. The CDR3 coding sequence is TGTGCCAGTAGTAGCCGTCGGGACAGGGGGAACACTGAAGCTTTCTTT. Encoded protein: CASSSRRDRGNTEAFF.

The sample holds many counts of this clonotype. Germline is not matched at one junction end, which may reflect a read error. The chain carries TRBV20-1 and TRBJ2-7; 8 bases map to TRBD1. Germline V lookup: CDR1 DFQATT, CDR2 SNEGSKA (reference sequence). This CDR3 comprises 12 residues. In DNA, the CDR3 is TGCAGTGCTAGTCCCGAGACAGGGGTTTATGGTTTC. Translated, it gives CSASPETGVYGF.

This clonotype was found many times. The V and J genes are TRBV5-1 and TRBJ1-2; D is unresolved. V lost 4 bases, J lost 0 bases, and 16 bases lay in between. This CDR3 is 16 amino acids long. Germline values: CDR1 SGHRS, CDR2 YFSETQ. The CDR3 loop reads CASSLGNSLSNYGYTF. The DNA for the CDR3 is TGCGCCAGCAGCCTAGGGAACAGCCTCTCTAACTATGGCTACACCTTC.

Note on this clonotype: This may arise from a read error, as a much more abundant clone is one base away. V usage is TRBV30 and J usage is TRBJ1-1; D not resolved. This CDR3 contains 13 residues. Trimming removed 0 bases from V and 1 base from J, with 6 bases in between. The germline CDR1 and CDR2 sequences are GTSNPN and SVGIG (reference sequence). CDR3 protein: CAWSVNGNTEAFF. For the CDR3, the DNA is TGTGCCTGGAGTGTAAACGGGAACACTGAAGCTTTCTTT.

This clonotype appeared many times. The genes are TRBV6-1 and TRBJ2-2; D call uncertain. Looked up from germline, CDR1 is MNHNS and CDR2 is SASEGT. The V and J ends lost 7 bases and 6 bases respectively, with 9 bases between them. The CDR3 covers 12 residues. CDR3 sequence: CASTHAAGELFF. The CDR3 DNA sequence: TGTGCCAGCACCCATGCGGCCGGGGAGCTGTTTTTT.

This clonotype was counted only a few times. The chain couples TRBV3-1 to TRBJ1-2; D remains ambiguous. V lost 0 bases to trimming and J lost 8 bases, with 7 bases between them. CDR1 is LGHDT and CDR2 is YNNKEL in the germline V gene (reference sequence). The CDR3 is 12 amino acids. CDR3 DNA sequence: TGTGCCAGCAGCCAAGAGTTCGCAGGCTACACCTTC. This encodes CASSQEFAGYTF.

The chain combines TRBV20-1 with TRBJ1-2; D remains unclear. CDR1 is DFQATT, CDR2 SNEGSKA, per germline (reference sequence). The CDR3 totals 15 residues. Trimming removed 1 base at V and 0 bases at J, with 12 bases between. The CDR3: CSARGRLPPNYGYTF. In DNA form, the CDR3 reads TGCAGTGCTAGAGGAAGATTACCGCCTAACTATGGCTACACCTTC.

The table lists this clonotype with a few counts. This chain links TRBV5-1 with TRBJ2-7; 7 bases match TRBD2. The germline V gene encodes CDR1 SGHRS and CDR2 YFSETQ. V dropped 0 bases and J dropped 0; count of bases not matched to a gene: 6. CDR3 length equals 16 residues. CDR3 DNA sequence: TGCGCCAGCAGCTTGGGTTTCGCGGGAGCCTCCTACGAGCAGTACTTC. It translates to CASSLGFAGASYEQYF.

This clonotype has a count of ten or more. This chain uses TRBV28 with TRBJ1-6, with D perhaps matching TRBD1 (6 bases). Trimming shortened V by 5 bases and J by 7 bases, and 12 bases separated the two germline ends. Germline assignment: CDR1 MDHEN and CDR2 SYDVKM. This CDR3 is 14 amino acids long. This CDR3 is CASSKGQINSPLHF. As DNA, the CDR3 is TGTGCCAGCAGTAAAGGACAGATCAATTCACCCCTCCACTTT.